The 3 T cell receptor beta chains in this list originate from one sample, sequenced in a study of T cell changes during pregnancy in multiple sclerosis. This table comes from immunoSEQ multiplex PCR, and its TCRdb copy is limited to in-frame clones, with some not included. The sample has more than 65,000 clones, about 95% seen once. The specimen was peripheral blood, collected in the second trimester of pregnancy. The source of these receptors is a female donor with multiple sclerosis, enrolled in a pregnancy study.

This clone was observed once. CDR3: CASSLAQVSTGELFF. The CDR3 DNA is TGTGCCAGCAGCTTGGCACAGGTGAGCACCGGGGAGCTGTTTTTT. This chain connects TRBV5-6 to TRBJ2-2; maybe TRBD1 (5 bases). Germline V gene lookup returns CDR1 SGHDT and CDR2 YYEEEE. This CDR3 region has 15 residues. V was shortened by 0 bases and J by 4 bases, with 10 bases between the two germline ends. The full variable domain, in which reference TRBV5-6 and TRBJ2-2 provide the parts outside the CDR3, is DAGVTQSPTHLIKTRGQQVTLRCSPKSGHDTVSWYQQALGQGPQFIFQYYEEEERQRGNFPDRFSGHQFPNYSSELNVNALLLGDSALYLCASSLAQVSTGELFFGEGSRLTVL.

The CDR3: CATSEPPGGGTNEQFF. CDR3 in DNA: TGTGCCACCAGCGAACCCCCTGGAGGCGGGACCAATGAGCAGTTCTTC. The chain joins TRBV15 to TRBJ2-1; D perhaps matches TRBD2 (6 bases). CDR1 is LNHNV, CDR2 YYDKDF, per germline (reference sequence). This CDR3 region has 16 residues. Deletions cut 5 bases from V and 6 bases from J, with 20 bases between.

This clone was counted a few times. In nucleotides, the CDR3 is TGTGCCACCAGCAGAGATCCGACAGGGCCAAATCAGCCCCAGCATTTT. It specifies CATSRDPTGPNQPQHF. This chain uses TRBV15 with TRBJ1-5, with 7 bases aligning to TRBD1. CDR1 is LNHNV and CDR2 is YYDKDF in the germline V gene (reference sequence). J lost 4 bases, V lost 0 bases, and 6 bases had no gene match. CDR3 length: 16 amino acids.